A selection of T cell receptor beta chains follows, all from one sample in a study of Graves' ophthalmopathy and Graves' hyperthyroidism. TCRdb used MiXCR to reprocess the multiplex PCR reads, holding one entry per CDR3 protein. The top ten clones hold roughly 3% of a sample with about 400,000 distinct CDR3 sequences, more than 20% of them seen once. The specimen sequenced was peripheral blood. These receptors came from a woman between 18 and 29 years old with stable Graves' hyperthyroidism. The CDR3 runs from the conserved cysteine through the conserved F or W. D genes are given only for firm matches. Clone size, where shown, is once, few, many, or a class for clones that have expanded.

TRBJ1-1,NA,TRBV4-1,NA,TGCGCCAGCAGCCTGGAACGGGGGCGGAGGAACACTGAAGCTTTCTTT,CASSLERGRRNTEAFF
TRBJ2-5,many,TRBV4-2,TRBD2,TGTGCCAGCAGCCAAGATCCTAGCGGCGAGACCCAGTACTTC,CASSQDPSGETQYF
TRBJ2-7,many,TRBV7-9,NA,TGTGCCAGCAGCTCCCCGTTGATAGAATACGAGCAGTACTTC,CASSSPLIEYEQYF
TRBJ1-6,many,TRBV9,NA,TGTGCCAGCAGCACCTCCGGGTCTCACTCGGGTTCACCCCTCCACTTT,CASSTSGSHSGSPLHF
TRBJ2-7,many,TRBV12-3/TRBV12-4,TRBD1,TGTGCCAGCGCAGAACAGGGGAGCTCCTACGAGCAGTACTTC,CASAEQGSSYEQYF
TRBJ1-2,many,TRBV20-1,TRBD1,TGCAGTGCTAGAGACCCGACAGGGGGCGCCCAGGATACCTATGGCTACACCTTC,CSARDPTGGAQDTYGYTF
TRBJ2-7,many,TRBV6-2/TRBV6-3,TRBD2,TGTGCCAGCAGTTGGACTAGCGGGAGCTACGAGCAGTACTTC,CASSWTSGSYEQYF
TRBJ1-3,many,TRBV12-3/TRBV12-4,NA,TGTGCCAGCGGAGTTTCTTGGTGGAGGAACCCTTCTGGAAACACCATATATTTT,CASGVSWWRNPSGNTIYF
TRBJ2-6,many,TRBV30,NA,TGTGCCTGGAGTGCCCAGGCCAACGTCCTGACTTTC,CAWSAQANVLTF
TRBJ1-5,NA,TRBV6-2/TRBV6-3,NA,TGTGCCAGCAGTTACCGGCAGGGTGTTCAGCCCCAGCATTTT,CASSYRQGVQPQHF
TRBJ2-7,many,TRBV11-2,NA,TGTGCCAGCAGCTTACAGACATCGTCCTACGAGCAGTACTTC,CASSLQTSSYEQYF
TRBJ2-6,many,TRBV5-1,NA,TGCGCCAGCAGCTTGGAAGGGGGGCAAGGGGCCAACGTCCTGACTTTC,CASSLEGGQGANVLTF
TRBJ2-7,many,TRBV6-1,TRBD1,TGTGCCAGCAGTAAAGGGGGCGAAGGGAACTACGAGCAGTACTTC,CASSKGGEGNYEQYF
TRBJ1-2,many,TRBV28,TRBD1,TGTGCCAGCAGAGGACAGGGACGGGAAGGCTACACCTTC,CASRGQGREGYTF
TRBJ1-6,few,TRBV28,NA,TGTGCCAGCAGTTTTTCTGGGGCGTATTCACCCCTCCACTTT,CASSFSGAYSPLHF
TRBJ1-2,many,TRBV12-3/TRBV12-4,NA,TGTGCCAGCAGCCTCTTGATGCTCTATGGCTACACCTTC,CASSLLMLYGYTF
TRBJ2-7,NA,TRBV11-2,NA,TGTGCCAGCAGCTTACTGGGACATACTTCCTACGAGCAGTACTTC,CASSLLGHTSYEQYF
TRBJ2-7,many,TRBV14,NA,TGTGCCAGCAGCCCCTCAGGTTTTTACTACGAGCAGTACTTC,CASSPSGFYYEQYF
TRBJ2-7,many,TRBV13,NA,TGTGCCAGCAGCTCACCCCGACGGGCGGCCTCCTACGAGCAGTACTTC,CASSSPRRAASYEQYF
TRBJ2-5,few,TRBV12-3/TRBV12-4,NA,TGTGCCAGCAGTCGATGGGCAGGGAAAGGAGAGACCCAGTACTTC,CASSRWAGKGETQYF
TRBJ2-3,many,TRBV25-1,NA,TGTGCCAGCAGTGACAACGTTGAGAAGACGTTGGTAGATACGCAGTATTTT,CASSDNVEKTLVDTQYF
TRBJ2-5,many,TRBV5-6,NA,TGTGCCAGCAGCTTCGGGCAGCGAGAGACCCAGTACTTC,CASSFGQRETQYF
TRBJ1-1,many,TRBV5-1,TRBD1,TGCGCCAGCAGCTTGGGGGCAGGGGGCGCCTCCACTGAAGCTTTCTTT,CASSLGAGGASTEAFF
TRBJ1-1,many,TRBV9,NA,TGTGCCAGCAGCGTAGCTGATTACACTGAAGCTTTCTTT,CASSVADYTEAFF
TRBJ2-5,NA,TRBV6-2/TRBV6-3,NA,TGTGCCAGCAGGCCCCTGGACAGCCTAAGGGAGACCCAGTACTTC,CASRPLDSLRETQYF